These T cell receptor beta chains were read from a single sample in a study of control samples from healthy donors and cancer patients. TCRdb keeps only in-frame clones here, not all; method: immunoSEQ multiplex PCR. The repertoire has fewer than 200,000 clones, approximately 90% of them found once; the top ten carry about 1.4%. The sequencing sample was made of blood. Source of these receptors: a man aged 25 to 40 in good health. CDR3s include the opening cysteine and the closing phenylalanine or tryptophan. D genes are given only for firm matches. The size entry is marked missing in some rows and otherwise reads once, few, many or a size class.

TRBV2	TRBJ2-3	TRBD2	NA	CASRTPGLAGGPGSTDTQYF	TGTGCCAGCAGGACACCGGGACTAGCGGGAGGGCCGGGAAGCACAGATACGCAGTATTTT
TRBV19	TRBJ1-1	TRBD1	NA	CASSPDRGTEAFF	TGTGCCAGTAGCCCCGACAGGGGCACTGAAGCTTTCTTT
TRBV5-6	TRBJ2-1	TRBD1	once	CASSLGTGLNEQFF	TGTGCCAGCAGCTTGGGGACAGGGTTAAATGAGCAGTTCTTC
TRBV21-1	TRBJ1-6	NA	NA	CASRGWTGGSSPLHF	TGTGCCAGCAGAGGATGGACAGGGGGTTCCTCACCCCTCCACTTT
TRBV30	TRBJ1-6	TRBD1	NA	CAWRSDRGRKNSPLHF	TGTGCCTGGAGATCGGACAGGGGGCGGAAAAATTCACCCCTCCACTTT
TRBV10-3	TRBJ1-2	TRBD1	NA	CAITRQGGGYTF	TGTGCCATCACTAGACAGGGAGGCGGCTACACCTTC
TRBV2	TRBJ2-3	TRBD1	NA	CASKKERGQGATDTQYF	TGTGCCAGCAAGAAGGAGAGGGGACAGGGGGCAACAGATACGCAGTATTTT
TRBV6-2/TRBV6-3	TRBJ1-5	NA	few	CASSYGAGDQPQHF	TGTGCCAGCAGTTACGGGGCGGGGGATCAGCCCCAGCATTTT
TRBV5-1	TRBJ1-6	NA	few	CASSYGFNSPLHF	TGCGCCAGCAGCTATGGTTTTAATTCACCCCTCCACTTT
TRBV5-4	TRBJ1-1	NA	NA	CASSADRSNTEAFF	TGTGCCAGCAGCGCGGACAGATCAAACACTGAAGCTTTCTTT
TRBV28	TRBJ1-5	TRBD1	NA	CATARDRGNQPQHF	TGTGCCACCGCGAGGGACAGGGGCAATCAGCCCCAGCATTTT
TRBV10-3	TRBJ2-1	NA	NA	CAISERTLSSYNEQFF	TGTGCCATCAGTGAGCGGACTCTTAGCTCCTACAATGAGCAGTTCTTC
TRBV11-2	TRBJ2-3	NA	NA	CASGISAPSTDTQYF	TGTGCCAGCGGCATTAGCGCCCCTAGCACAGATACGCAGTATTTT
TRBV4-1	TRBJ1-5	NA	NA	CASSQEPGGNQPQHF	TGCGCCAGCAGCCAAGAGCCGGGAGGCAATCAGCCCCAGCATTTT
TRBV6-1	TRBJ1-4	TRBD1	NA	CASSEKVGTGNEKLFF	TGTGCCAGCAGTGAGAAAGTCGGGACAGGGAATGAAAAACTGTTTTTT
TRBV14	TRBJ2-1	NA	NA	CASSQADREAYNEQFF	TGTGCCAGCAGCCAAGCCGACAGGGAGGCTTACAATGAGCAGTTCTTC
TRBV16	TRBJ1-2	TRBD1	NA	CASSQSWTGTNYGYTF	TGTGCCAGCAGCCAATCTTGGACAGGAACTAACTATGGCTACACCTTC
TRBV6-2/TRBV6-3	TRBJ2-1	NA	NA	CASSWGLGNEQFF	TGTGCCAGCAGTTGGGGACTGGGCAATGAGCAGTTCTTC
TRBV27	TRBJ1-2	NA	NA	CASSLYGPQGDGYTF	TGTGCCAGCAGTTTATATGGGCCTCAAGGGGATGGCTACACCTTC
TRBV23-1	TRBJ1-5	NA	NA	CASSQASPGMGSDQPQHF	TGCGCCAGCAGTCAGGCCTCCCCTGGGATGGGAAGCGATCAGCCCCAGCATTTT
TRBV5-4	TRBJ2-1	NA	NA	CASSLEVRDYVEQFF	TGTGCCAGCAGCTTGGAAGTAAGGGATTACGTTGAGCAGTTCTTC
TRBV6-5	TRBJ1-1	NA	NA	CASRTGGNTEAFF	TGTGCCAGCAGAACGGGAGGAAACACTGAAGCTTTCTTT
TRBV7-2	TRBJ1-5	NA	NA	CASSLAGAGQPQHF	TGTGCCAGCAGCTTAGCTGGGGCGGGACAGCCCCAGCATTTT
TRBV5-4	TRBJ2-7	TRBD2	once	CASSLEASGDYEQYF	TGTGCCAGCAGCTTGGAGGCTAGCGGGGACTACGAGCAGTACTTC
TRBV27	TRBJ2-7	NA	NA	CASSWSGASSYEQYF	TGTGCCAGCAGTTGGTCGGGGGCGAGCTCCTACGAGCAGTACTTC
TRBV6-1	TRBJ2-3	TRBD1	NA	CASSDRSGGADTQYF	TGTGCCAGCAGTGATCGGTCAGGGGGCGCAGATACGCAGTATTTT
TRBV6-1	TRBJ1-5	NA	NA	CASSDGTQLTYSNQPQHF	TGTGCCAGCAGTGATGGGACACAACTAACATATAGCAATCAGCCCCAGCATTTT
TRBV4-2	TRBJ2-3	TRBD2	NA	CASSQNFPSGPTDTQYF	TGTGCCAGCAGCCAAAACTTTCCTAGCGGCCCCACAGATACGCAGTATTTT
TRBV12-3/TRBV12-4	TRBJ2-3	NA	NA	CASSPLQTDTQYF	TGTGCCAGCAGTCCTCTACAGACAGATACGCAGTATTTT
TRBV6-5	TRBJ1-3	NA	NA	CASTPGRTGGNTIYF	TGTGCCAGCACTCCCGGGCGTACAGGAGGAAACACCATATATTTT
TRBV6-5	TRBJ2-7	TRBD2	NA	CASSPNDAGGSEQYF	TGTGCCAGCAGCCCGAATGACGCGGGAGGTAGCGAGCAGTACTTC
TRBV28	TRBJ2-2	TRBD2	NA	CASSLTSGTGELFF	TGTGCCAGCAGTTTGACTAGCGGAACCGGGGAGCTGTTTTTT
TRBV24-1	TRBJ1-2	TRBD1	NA	CASTRAGTGGVEDYGYTF	TGTGCCAGCACCAGAGCCGGGACAGGGGGCGTCGAGGACTATGGCTACACCTTC
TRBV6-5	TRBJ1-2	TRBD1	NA	CASSSWTGNGYTF	TGTGCCAGCAGTTCGTGGACAGGGAATGGCTACACCTTC
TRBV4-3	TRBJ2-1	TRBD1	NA	CASSQGTGGSYNEQFF	TGCGCCAGCAGCCAAGGAACAGGGGGCTCCTACAATGAGCAGTTCTTC
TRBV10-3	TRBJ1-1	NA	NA	CASGDGGTEAFF	TGTGCCAGCGGGGACGGGGGCACTGAAGCTTTCTTT
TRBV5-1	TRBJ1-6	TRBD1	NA	CASSSEVGTGNSPLHF	TGCGCCAGCAGCTCAGAGGTGGGGACAGGGAATTCACCCCTCCACTTT
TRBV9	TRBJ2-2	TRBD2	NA	CASSPGGAPGTGELFF	TGTGCCAGCAGCCCCGGGGGGGCCCCGGGCACCGGGGAGCTGTTTTTT
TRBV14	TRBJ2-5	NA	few	CASSQDLTGTATQYF	TGTGCCAGCAGCCAAGATCTTACAGGGACCGCGACCCAGTACTTC
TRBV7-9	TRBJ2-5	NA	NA	CASSSAEGVRETQYF	TGTGCCAGCAGCTCGGCGGAAGGGGTTAGGGAGACCCAGTACTTC
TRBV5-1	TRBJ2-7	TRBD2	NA	CASSLSGRASGNEQYF	TGCGCCAGCAGCCTAAGCGGGAGGGCCTCGGGGAACGAGCAGTACTTC
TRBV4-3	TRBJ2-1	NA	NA	CASSHTTGDEQFF	TGCGCCAGCAGCCATACGACCGGGGATGAGCAGTTCTTC
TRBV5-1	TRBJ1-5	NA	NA	CASSPGGRDAQPQHF	TGCGCCAGCAGCCCTGGGGGTAGGGACGCTCAGCCCCAGCATTTT
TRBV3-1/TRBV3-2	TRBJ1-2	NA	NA	CASRTGGGGYTF	TGTGCCAGCAGGACCGGTGGTGGGGGCTACACCTTC
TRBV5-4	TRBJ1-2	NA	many	CASSLRGDYGYTF	TGTGCCAGCAGCCTCCGAGGGGACTATGGCTACACCTTC
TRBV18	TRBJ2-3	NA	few	CASSPRGASLNTDTQYF	TGTGCCAGCTCACCACGGGGGGCCTCATTGAACACAGATACGCAGTATTTT
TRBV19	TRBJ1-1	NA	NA	CASSIWGGNTEAFF	TGTGCCAGTAGTATTTGGGGGGGTAACACTGAAGCTTTCTTT
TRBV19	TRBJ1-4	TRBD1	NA	CASSLYRGRQEKLFF	TGTGCCAGTAGCCTATACAGGGGCCGTCAGGAAAAACTGTTTTTT
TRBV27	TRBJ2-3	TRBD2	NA	CASSSLAGGPGDTQYF	TGTGCCAGCAGTTCACTAGCGGGGGGGCCTGGAGATACGCAGTATTTT
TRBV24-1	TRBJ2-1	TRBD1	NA	CATGVVGTGVVGEQFF	TGTGCCACCGGAGTGGTAGGGACAGGGGTAGTGGGTGAGCAGTTCTTC
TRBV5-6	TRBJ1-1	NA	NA	CASSLAVRRGTEAFF	TGTGCCAGCAGCCTTGCCGTGCGGCGGGGGACTGAAGCTTTCTTT
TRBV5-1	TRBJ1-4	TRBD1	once	CASSSPGQGPEKLFF	TGCGCCAGCAGCTCCCCGGGACAGGGGCCTGAAAAACTGTTTTTT